This T cell receptor beta chain comes out of a study of T cell responses to AZD1222 COVID-19 vaccine. Germline-derived CDR1 and CDR2 are MNHEY and SVGAGI. Trimming removed 0 bases at V and 7 bases at J, with 9 bases between. CDR3 length: 13 residues. The repertoire was sequenced with immunoSEQ multiplex PCR; TCRdb's copy has only in-frame clones and lacks some. Of some 140,000 clones in the sample, roughly 93% are singletons; the top ten hold approximately 7%. The V call is TRBV6-5, the J call TRBJ2-5, with D perhaps TRBD1 or TRBD2 (5 bases each). The specimen was peripheral blood, collected 28 days after the second AZD1222 dose. This receptor was obtained from an adult who received the AZD1222 COVID-19 vaccine. The CDR3 sequence is CASSYSGTGTQYF. The DNA for the CDR3 is TGTGCCAGCAGTTACTCGGGGACGGGGACCCAGTACTTC.